This TCR beta chain was observed in a study of blood T cells in healthy people across ages. Sample-barcoded 5' priming and a J-beta primer mix drove a second PCR of about 7 to 12 cycles. TCRdb analysed the 5' RACE reads with MiXCR anew, one entry per CDR3 protein. Of approximately 800,000 distinct CDR3 sequences detected, around 25% appear once; the ten largest clones hold over 2.5%. The ends were cut back, 5 bases at V and 3 bases at J, with 17 bases in the middle. Germline-derived CDR1 and CDR2 are MNHNS and SASEGT. This CDR3 is 16 amino acids long. This sample was also put to use in a study of T cells of mothers and their children.

This chain connects TRBV6-1 to TRBJ1-3, with D possibly TRBD1 on 6 matching bases. This TCR came from a boy younger than 18 in good health. Sequenced input: blood. The CDR3 region is CASSTRRQGYGNTIYF. For the CDR3, the DNA is TGTGCCAGCAGTACCCGGCGGCAGGGGTATGGAAACACCATATATTTT.